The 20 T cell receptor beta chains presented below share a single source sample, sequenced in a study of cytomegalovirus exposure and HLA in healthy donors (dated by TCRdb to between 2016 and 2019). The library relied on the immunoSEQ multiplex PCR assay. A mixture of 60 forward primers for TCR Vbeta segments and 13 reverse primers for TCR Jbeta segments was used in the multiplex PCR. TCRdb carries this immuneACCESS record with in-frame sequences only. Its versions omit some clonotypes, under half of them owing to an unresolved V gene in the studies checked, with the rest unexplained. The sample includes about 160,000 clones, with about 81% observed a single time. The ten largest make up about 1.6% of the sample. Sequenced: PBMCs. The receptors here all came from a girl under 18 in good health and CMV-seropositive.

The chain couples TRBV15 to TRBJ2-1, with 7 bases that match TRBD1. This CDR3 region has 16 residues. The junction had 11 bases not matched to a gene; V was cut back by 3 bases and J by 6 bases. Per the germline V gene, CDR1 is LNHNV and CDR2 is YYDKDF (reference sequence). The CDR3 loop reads CATSRRDREPPNEQFF. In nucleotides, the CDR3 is TGTGCCACCAGCAGGCGCGACAGGGAGCCTCCCAATGAGCAGTTCTTC.

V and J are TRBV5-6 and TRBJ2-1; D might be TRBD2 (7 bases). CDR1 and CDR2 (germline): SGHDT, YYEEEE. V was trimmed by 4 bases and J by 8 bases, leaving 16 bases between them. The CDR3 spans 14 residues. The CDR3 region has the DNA TGTGCCAGCAGCCTGGGGGGGCGTATCTATGAGCAGTTCTTC. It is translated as CASSLGGRIYEQFF.

CDR3 coding DNA: TGTGCCAGCTCACCCCAGTCAGGGGACCTCTATGGCTACACCTTC. It specifies CASSPQSGDLYGYTF. The chain joins TRBV18 to TRBJ1-2; D possibly corresponds to TRBD1 (6 bases). The ends were cut back, 3 bases at V and 4 bases at J, with 15 bases in the middle. This CDR3 has 15 amino acids. The germline CDR1 and CDR2 sequences are KGHSH and LQKENI.

CDR3 sequence: CASSLWGMGNTEAFF. The CDR3 coding sequence is TGTGCCAGCAGCTTGTGGGGCATGGGGAACACTGAAGCTTTCTTT. The rearrangement links TRBV5-4 to TRBJ1-1; D is perhaps TRBD1 (5 bases). The CDR3 is 15 amino acids. CDR1 is SGHNT, CDR2 YYREEE, per germline (reference sequence). Trimming removed 1 base at V and 1 base at J, with 11 bases between.

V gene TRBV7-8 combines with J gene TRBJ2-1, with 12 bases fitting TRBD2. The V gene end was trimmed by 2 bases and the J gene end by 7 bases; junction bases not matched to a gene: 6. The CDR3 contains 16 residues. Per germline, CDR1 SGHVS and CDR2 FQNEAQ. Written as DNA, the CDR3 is TGTGCCAGCAGCTTAATGCTAGCGGGAGGGTGGAATGAGCAGTTCTTC. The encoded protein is CASSLMLAGGWNEQFF.

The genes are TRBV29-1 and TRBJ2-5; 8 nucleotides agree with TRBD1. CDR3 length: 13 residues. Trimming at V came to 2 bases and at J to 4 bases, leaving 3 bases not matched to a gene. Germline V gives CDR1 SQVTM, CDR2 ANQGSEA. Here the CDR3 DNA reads TGCAGCGTTGAACAAGACAGGGGAGAGACCCAGTACTTC. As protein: CSVEQDRGETQYF.

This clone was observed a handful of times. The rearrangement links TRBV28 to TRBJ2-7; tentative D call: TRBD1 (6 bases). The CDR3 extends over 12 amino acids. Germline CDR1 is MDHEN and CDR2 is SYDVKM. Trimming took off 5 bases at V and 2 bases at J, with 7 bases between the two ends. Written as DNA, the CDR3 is TGTGCCAGCAGTCCAGGGGCCTACGAGCAGTACTTC. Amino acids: CASSPGAYEQYF.

The CDR3 coding sequence is TGTGCCAGCAGGGAAGGACTAGCGGGAGTGGAGACCCAGTACTTC. It specifies CASREGLAGVETQYF. J is TRBJ2-5 and V is TRBV5-4, with 13 bases aligning to TRBD2. The trim removed 5 bases at V and 5 bases at J, leaving 6 bases unmatched. Germline CDR1 reads SGHNT; CDR2 reads YYREEE (reference sequence). The CDR3 is made up of 15 amino acids. Combining the CDR3 with reference TRBV5-4 and TRBJ2-5 gives the whole variable domain ETGVTQSPTHLIKTRGQQVTLRCSSQSGHNTVSWYQQALGQGPQFIFQYYREEENGRGNFPPRFSGLQFPNYSSELNVNALELDDSALYLCASREGLAGVETQYFGPGTRLLVL.

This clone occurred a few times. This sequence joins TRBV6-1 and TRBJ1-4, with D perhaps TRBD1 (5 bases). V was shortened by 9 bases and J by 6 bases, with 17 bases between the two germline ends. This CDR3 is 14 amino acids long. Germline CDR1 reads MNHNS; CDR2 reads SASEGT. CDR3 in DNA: TGTGCCAGTTATCCAAGGGGCGGACATGAAAAACTGTTTTTT. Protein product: CASYPRGGHEKLFF.

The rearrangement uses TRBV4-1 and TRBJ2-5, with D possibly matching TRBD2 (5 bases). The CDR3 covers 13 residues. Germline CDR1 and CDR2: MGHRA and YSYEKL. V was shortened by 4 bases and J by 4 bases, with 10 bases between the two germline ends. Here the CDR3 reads CASSPEGVETQYF. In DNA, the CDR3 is TGCGCCAGCAGCCCAGAGGGAGTAGAGACCCAGTACTTC.

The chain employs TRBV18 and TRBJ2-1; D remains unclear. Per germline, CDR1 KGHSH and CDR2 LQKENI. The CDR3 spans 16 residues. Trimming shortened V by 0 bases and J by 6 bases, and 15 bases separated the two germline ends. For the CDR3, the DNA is TGTGCCAGCTCACCACCAATCCTACCCCGTACCAATGAGCAGTTCTTC. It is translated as CASSPPILPRTNEQFF.

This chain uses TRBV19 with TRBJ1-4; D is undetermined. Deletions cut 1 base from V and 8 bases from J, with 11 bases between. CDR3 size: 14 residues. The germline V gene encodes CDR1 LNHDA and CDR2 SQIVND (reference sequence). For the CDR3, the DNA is TGTGCCAGTAGTATAGCCAGGTTTGGCGAAAAACTGTTTTTT. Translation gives CASSIARFGEKLFF.

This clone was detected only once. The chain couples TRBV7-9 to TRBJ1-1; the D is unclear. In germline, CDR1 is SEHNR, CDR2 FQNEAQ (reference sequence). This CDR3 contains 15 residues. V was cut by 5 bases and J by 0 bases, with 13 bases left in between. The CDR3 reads CASSPREVMNTEAFF. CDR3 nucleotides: TGTGCCAGCAGCCCTCGGGAGGTGATGAACACTGAAGCTTTCTTT. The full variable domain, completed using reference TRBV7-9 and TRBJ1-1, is DTGVSQNPRHKITKRGQNVTFRCDPISEHNRLYWYRQTLGQGPEFLTYFQNEAQLEKSRLLSDRFSAERPKGSFSTLEIQRTEQGDSAMYLCASSPREVMNTEAFFGQGTRLTVV.

CDR3 in amino acids: CASSFFSGAGAFDEQFF. The CDR3 nucleotides are TGTGCCAGCAGCTTTTTCTCCGGGGCGGGAGCTTTCGATGAGCAGTTCTTC. V gene TRBV7-8 combines with J gene TRBJ2-1, with TRBD2 matching over 7 bases. J lost 8 bases, V lost 3 bases, and 16 bases had no gene match. The CDR3 contains 17 residues. Germline V gene lookup returns CDR1 SGHVS and CDR2 FQNEAQ.

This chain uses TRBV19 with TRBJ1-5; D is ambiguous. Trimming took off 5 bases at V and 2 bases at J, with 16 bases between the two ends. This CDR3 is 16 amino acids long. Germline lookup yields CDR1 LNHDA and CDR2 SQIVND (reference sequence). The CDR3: CASSAVASLGNQPQHF. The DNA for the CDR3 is TGTGCCAGTAGTGCGGTGGCCTCTTTAGGCAATCAGCCCCAGCATTTT.

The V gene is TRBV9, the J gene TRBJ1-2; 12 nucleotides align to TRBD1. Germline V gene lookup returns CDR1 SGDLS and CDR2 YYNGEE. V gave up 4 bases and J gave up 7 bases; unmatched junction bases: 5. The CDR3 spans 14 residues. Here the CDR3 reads CASSLGQGAGGYTF. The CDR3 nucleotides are TGTGCCAGCAGCCTGGGACAGGGGGCGGGTGGCTACACCTTC.

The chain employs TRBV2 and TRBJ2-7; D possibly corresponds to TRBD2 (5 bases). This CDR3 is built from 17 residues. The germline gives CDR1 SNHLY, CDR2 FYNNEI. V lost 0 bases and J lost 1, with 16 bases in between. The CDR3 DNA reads TGTGCCAGCAGTGAAGCACTGGAGGAGTCAAGTTCCTACGAGCAGTACTTC. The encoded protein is CASSEALEESSSYEQYF. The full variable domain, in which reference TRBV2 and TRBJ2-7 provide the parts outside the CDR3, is EPEVTQTPSHQVTQMGQEVILRCVPISNHLYFYWYRQILGQKVEFLVSFYNNEISEKSEIFDDQFSVERPDGSNFTLKIRSTKLEDSAMYFCASSEALEESSSYEQYFGPGTRLTVT.

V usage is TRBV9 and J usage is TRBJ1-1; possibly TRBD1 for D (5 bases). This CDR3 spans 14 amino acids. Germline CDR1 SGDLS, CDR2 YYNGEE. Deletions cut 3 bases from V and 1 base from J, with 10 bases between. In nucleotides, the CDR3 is TGTGCCAGCAGCGCCTTAGGACAGAACACTGAAGCTTTCTTT. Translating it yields CASSALGQNTEAFF.

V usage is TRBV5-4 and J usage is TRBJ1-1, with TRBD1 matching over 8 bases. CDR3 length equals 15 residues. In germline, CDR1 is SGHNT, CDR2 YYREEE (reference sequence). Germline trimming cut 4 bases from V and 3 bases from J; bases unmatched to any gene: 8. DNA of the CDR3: TGTGCCAGCAGCAACCGACAGGGGAGGGACACTGAAGCTTTCTTT. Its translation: CASSNRQGRDTEAFF.

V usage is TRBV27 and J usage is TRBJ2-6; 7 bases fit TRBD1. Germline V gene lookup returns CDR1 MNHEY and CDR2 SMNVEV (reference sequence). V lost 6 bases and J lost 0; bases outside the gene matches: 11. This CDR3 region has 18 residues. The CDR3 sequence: CASSSGQISSSGANVLTF. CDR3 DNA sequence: TGTGCCAGCAGCTCGGGACAGATCTCGAGCTCTGGGGCCAACGTCCTGACTTTC.